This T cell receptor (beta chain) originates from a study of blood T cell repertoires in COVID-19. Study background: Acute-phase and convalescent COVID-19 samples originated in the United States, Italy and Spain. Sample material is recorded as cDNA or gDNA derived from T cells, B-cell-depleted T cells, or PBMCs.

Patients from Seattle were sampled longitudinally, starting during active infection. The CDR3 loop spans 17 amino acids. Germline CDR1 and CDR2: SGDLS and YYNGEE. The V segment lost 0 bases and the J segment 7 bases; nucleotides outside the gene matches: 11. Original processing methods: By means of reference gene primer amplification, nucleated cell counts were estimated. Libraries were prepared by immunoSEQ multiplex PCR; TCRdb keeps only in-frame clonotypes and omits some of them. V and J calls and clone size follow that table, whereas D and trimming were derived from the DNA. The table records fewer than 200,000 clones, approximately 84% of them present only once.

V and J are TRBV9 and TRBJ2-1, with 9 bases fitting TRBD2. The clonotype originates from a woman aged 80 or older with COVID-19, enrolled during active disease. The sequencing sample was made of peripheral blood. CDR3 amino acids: CASSVDPLAGGQNEQFF. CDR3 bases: TGTGCCAGCAGCGTAGACCCCCTGGCGGGGGGGCAGAATGAGCAGTTCTTC.